What follows are 27 T cell receptor beta chains derived from one specimen sequenced in a study of OX40 agonist ivuxolimab in advanced cancers. Generated by immunoSEQ multiplex PCR, the TCRdb table keeps only in-frame clones and is missing some. In the table there are about 20,000 clones, roughly 85% of which are singletons. The specimen was CD4+ or CD8+ T cells sorted from blood, collected in a trial of the OX40 agonist ivuxolimab. The receptors stem from an adult with an advanced solid tumor such as melanoma, head and neck, liver or kidney cancer.

The chain joins TRBV7-9 to TRBJ1-1; TRBD1 is a possible D gene (5 bases). From germline, CDR1 is SEHNR and CDR2 FQNEAQ (reference sequence). V lost 2 bases, J lost 5 bases, and 15 bases lay in between. This CDR3 is 15 amino acids long. The CDR3 sequence: CASSLYRPGATEAFF. Here the CDR3 DNA reads TGTGCCAGCAGCTTATACAGGCCGGGAGCGACTGAAGCTTTCTTT.

This chain links TRBV10-3 with TRBJ2-7; D gene unclear. The V and J ends lost 10 bases and 2 bases respectively, with 18 bases between them. CDR3 size: 14 residues. The germline gives CDR1 ENHRY, CDR2 SYGVKD. CDR3 residues: CASSQRGRTYEQYF. Written as DNA, the CDR3 is TGTGCCAGTTCTCAACGAGGCCGAACCTACGAGCAGTACTTC.

The chain recombines TRBV6-5 with TRBJ2-7; D perhaps matches TRBD2 (6 bases). The CDR3 consists of 14 residues. The germline V and J ends were trimmed by 6 bases and 3 bases, with 15 bases remaining between them. From germline, CDR1 is MNHEY and CDR2 SVGAGI. For the CDR3, the DNA is TGTGCCAGCAGGCCCGGGACGGGGGTCTACGAGCAGTACTTC. Its translation: CASRPGTGVYEQYF.

Turning to this clone: Germline and junction disagree at one end, which may indicate a read error. The V and J genes are TRBV27 and TRBJ2-7, with 8 bases that match TRBD1. CDR1 and CDR2 (germline): MNHEY, SMNVEV (reference sequence). This CDR3 contains 14 residues. For the CDR3, the DNA is TGTGTCAGCAGATCCGGGACAGGTGCGAGGGAGCAGTACTTC. It translates to CVSRSGTGAREQYF.

The rearrangement uses TRBV5-1 and TRBJ2-7; D is possibly TRBD1 or TRBD2 (6 bases each). Germline CDR1 SGHRS, CDR2 YFSETQ. The ends were cut back, 4 bases at V and 0 bases at J, with 11 bases in the middle. The CDR3 contains 14 residues. CDR3 sequence reads: CASSVGGLSYEQYF. CDR3 sequence (DNA): TGCGCCAGCAGCGTGGGGGGCCTCTCCTACGAGCAGTACTTC.

The genes are TRBV18 and TRBJ2-3, with 8 bases lining up with TRBD2. CDR1 KGHSH and CDR2 LQKENI come from the germline V gene. Trimming at V came to 6 bases and at J to 8 bases, leaving 13 bases not matched to a gene. The CDR3 sequence is 15 residues long. The CDR3 spells CASSSGGARGGTQYF. The CDR3 DNA sequence: TGTGCCAGCTCCTCGGGGGGGGCCCGAGGAGGTACGCAGTATTTT.

The V and J genes are TRBV19 and TRBJ2-2, with D perhaps matching TRBD2 (5 bases). The CDR3 is 13 residues long. The germline V and J ends were trimmed by 3 bases and 5 bases, with 7 bases remaining between them. CDR1 is LNHDA and CDR2 is SQIVND in the germline V gene (reference sequence). The chain's CDR3 is CASSIGGTGELFF. The DNA for the CDR3 is TGTGCCAGTAGTATCGGCGGGACCGGGGAGCTGTTTTTT.

The chain uses TRBV10-3 and TRBJ2-7, with TRBD2 matching 7 bases. The CDR3 consists of 15 residues. J lost 2 bases, V lost 3 bases, and 7 bases had no gene match. Germline loops: CDR1 ENHRY, CDR2 SYGVKD. The DNA of the CDR3 is TGTGCCATCAGTGAAGCGGGGCGGGAGACCTACGAGCAGTACTTC. Translation gives CAISEAGRETYEQYF.

This rearrangement joins TRBV6-4 to TRBJ2-1; no clear D gene. Between the trimmed V and J ends, which lost 8 bases and 16 bases, there was a span of 15 bases. In germline, CDR1 is MRHNA, CDR2 SNTAGT. CDR3 length equals 10 residues. This chain's CDR3 is CASYLPRAFF. For the CDR3, the DNA is TGTGCCAGCTACCTCCCGCGAGCCTTCTTC.

The chain carries TRBV6-5 and TRBJ2-2; D tentatively reads TRBD1 or TRBD2 (5 bases each). The V gene's germline CDR1 is MNHEY and CDR2 SVGAGI. The CDR3 is 14 residues long. Trimming shortened V by 0 bases and J by 6 bases, and 8 bases separated the two germline ends. In DNA form, the CDR3 reads TGTGCCAGCAGTTACTCGAGGGGATCCGGGGAGCTGTTTTTT. Translating it yields CASSYSRGSGELFF.

V usage is TRBV2 and J usage is TRBJ2-1; TRBD2 might be the D (6 bases). CDR1 and CDR2 from the germline V gene are SNHLY and FYNNEI. V dropped 6 bases and J dropped 9 bases, with 18 bases sitting between them. This CDR3 contains 14 residues. CDR3 in amino acids: CASSLPAGFSEQFF. The CDR3 nucleotides read TGTGCCAGCAGCCTTCCGGCGGGATTCAGTGAGCAGTTCTTC.

The genes are TRBV4-1 and TRBJ1-1, with 11 bases fitting TRBD1. Unmatched junction bases numbered 7, after V lost 5 bases and J lost 8 bases. The CDR3 is made up of 14 amino acids. Germline CDR1 MGHRA, CDR2 YSYEKL. The CDR3 DNA reads TGCGCCAGCAGCACGGGACAGGGGGGAGGAGAAGCTTTCTTT. Translation: CASSTGQGGGEAFF.

This chain joins TRBV2 and TRBJ2-1, with 9 bases that match TRBD2. This CDR3 spans 16 amino acids. V lost 6 bases and J lost 3; bases outside the gene matches: 9. The germline gives CDR1 SNHLY, CDR2 FYNNEI. DNA of the CDR3: TGTGCCAGCAGAGATCTAGCGGGGTTATTCTACAATGAGCAGTTCTTC. It codes for CASRDLAGLFYNEQFF.

This clone appeared a single time. The chain has TRBV11-2 and TRBJ2-7; D uncertain. From germline, CDR1 is SGHAT and CDR2 FQNNGV. This CDR3 contains 14 residues. Between the trimmed V and J ends, which lost 1 base and 3 bases, there was a span of 10 bases. In DNA form, the CDR3 reads TGTGCCAGCAGCTTAGTGGCACAAAACTACGAGCAGTACTTC. Residues: CASSLVAQNYEQYF.

By share, this clone counts as large. This rearrangement joins TRBV7-2 to TRBJ1-5; D perhaps matches TRBD1 (5 bases). The CDR3 contains 12 residues. V was trimmed by 4 bases and J by 8 bases, leaving 9 bases between them. The V gene's germline CDR1 is SGHTA and CDR2 FQGNSA. The CDR3 nucleotides are TGTGCCAGCAGCTGGGGCAGGGAGCCCCAGCATTTT. Encoded protein: CASSWGREPQHF.

By share of the sample, this clone is large. The CDR3 nucleotides read TGTGCCACCAGCAGCGGAGCGGGGGGCACAGATACGCAGTATTTT. Translation gives CATSSGAGGTDTQYF. The chain joins TRBV15 to TRBJ2-3, with 8 nucleotides matching TRBD2. The germline V gene encodes CDR1 LNHNV and CDR2 YYDKDF (reference sequence). There are 15 residues in the CDR3. With 3 bases clipped from V and 1 base from J, the junction kept 3 bases outside the gene matches.

V is TRBV11-3 and J is TRBJ2-1, with 7 bases lining up with TRBD2. CDR3 length: 14 amino acids. CDR1 is SGHNT and CDR2 is YENEEA in the germline V gene. Germline trimming cut 3 bases from V and 10 bases from J; bases unmatched to any gene: 9. This CDR3 is CASSFRAGLPEQFF. CDR3 DNA: TGTGCCAGCAGCTTCCGAGCGGGACTCCCGGAGCAGTTCTTC.

The chain has TRBV5-8 and TRBJ2-7, with 10 bases matching TRBD2. Losses at the gene ends were 2 bases for V and 3 bases for J; bases not matched to a gene: 5. Germline CDR1 SGHTS, CDR2 YDEGEE. The CDR3 length is 15 residues. In DNA, the CDR3 is TGTGCCAGCAGCTTCCACCTAGCGGGAGTCTACGAGCAGTACTTC. This codes for CASSFHLAGVYEQYF. Together with reference TRBV5-8 and TRBJ2-7, the CDR3 gives the full variable domain: EAGVTQSPTHLIKTRGQQATLRCSPISGHTSVYWYQQALGLGLQFLLWYDEGEERNRGNFPPRFSGRQFPNYSSELNVNALELEDSALYLCASSFHLAGVYEQYFGPGTRLTVT.

The chain has TRBV27 and TRBJ2-7; 7 nucleotides match TRBD1. Trimming took 3 bases from V and 3 from J; bases not matched to a gene: 5. The CDR3 sequence is 14 residues long. Looked up from germline, CDR1 is MNHEY and CDR2 is SMNVEV (reference sequence). Here the CDR3 reads CASSFRDSLYEQYF. Here the CDR3 DNA reads TGTGCCAGCAGTTTTCGGGACAGCCTCTACGAGCAGTACTTC.

The chain couples TRBV5-1 to TRBJ1-1; tentative D call: TRBD1 (6 bases). Germline V CDR1 and CDR2: SGHRS, YFSETQ. The CDR3 loop spans 16 amino acids. The germline V and J ends were trimmed by 4 bases and 0 bases, with 16 bases remaining between them. The CDR3 loop is CASSPQGQTMNTEAFF. The CDR3 bases are TGCGCCAGCAGCCCCCAAGGACAGACGATGAACACTGAAGCTTTCTTT.

The chain uses TRBV27 and TRBJ2-7, with 7 bases aligning to TRBD2. Germline CDR1 and CDR2: MNHEY and SMNVEV (reference sequence). Unmatched junction bases numbered 4, after V lost 8 bases and J lost 6 bases. CDR3 length: 11 amino acids. The CDR3 sequence: CASGRVVEQYF. CDR3 coding DNA: TGTGCCAGCGGGAGGGTAGTCGAGCAGTACTTC.

CDR3 in DNA: TGTGCCAGCAGTGGAGGACAGGGATGGGGGAACACTGAAGCTTTCTTT. It encodes CASSGGQGWGNTEAFF. The gene calls are TRBV6-1 and TRBJ1-1, with 8 bases fitting TRBD1. Germline trimming cut 4 bases from V and 1 base from J; bases unmatched to any gene: 8. Germline CDR1 MNHNS, CDR2 SASEGT. CDR3 length: 16 residues.

This clone was recorded only once. Here the CDR3 DNA reads TGTGCCAGCAGCCCCGGCTGGACAGACTACAATGAGCAGTTCTTC. This codes for CASSPGWTDYNEQFF. The V gene is TRBV5-5, the J gene TRBJ2-1; the D gene is possibly TRBD1 (6 bases). CDR3 length: 15 residues. Germline CDR1 reads SGHKS; CDR2 reads YYEKEE (reference sequence). Deletions cut 4 bases from V and 3 bases from J, with 14 bases between.

This chain joins TRBV19 and TRBJ1-1; D gene uncertain. With 0 bases removed from V and 3 bases from J, the gap between germline ends came to 8 bases. Germline loops: CDR1 LNHDA, CDR2 SQIVND (reference sequence). The CDR3 is 14 amino acids. CDR3: CASSIDPGDTEAFF. The CDR3 bases are TGTGCCAGTAGTATAGATCCCGGGGACACTGAAGCTTTCTTT.

This chain uses TRBV6-4 with TRBJ1-1, with 7 nucleotides matching TRBD1. Germline-derived CDR1 and CDR2 are MRHNA and SNTAGT. The ends lost 6 bases at V and 7 bases at J; junction bases unmatched: 5. CDR3 length: 12 residues. CDR3 DNA: TGTGCCAGCAGCACAGGGGAACGTGAAGCTTTCTTT. Translating gives CASSTGEREAFF.

The CDR3 region has the DNA TGTGCCAGCAGTTCCCTACACAATGAGCAGTTCTTC. Its translation is CASSSLHNEQFF. The rearrangement links TRBV27 to TRBJ2-1; D remains unclear. Trimming cost V 4 bases and J 5 bases, with 6 bases left between them. Germline CDR1 reads MNHEY; CDR2 reads SMNVEV (reference sequence). This CDR3 region has 12 residues.

This chain uses TRBV10-1 with TRBJ2-5; D ambiguous. Germline CDR1 WNHNN, CDR2 SYGVQD (reference sequence). This CDR3 comprises 13 residues. V was shortened by 0 bases and J by 9 bases, with 11 bases between the two germline ends. In nucleotides, the CDR3 is TGCGCCAGCAGTGAGTCAGGAAGGGCATCCCAGTACTTC. As protein: CASSESGRASQYF.